These 10 T cell receptor beta chains share one sample of origin, sequenced in a study of blood T cells in healthy people across ages. The authors ran a second PCR of about 6 to 11 cycles using a sample-barcoded 5' primer and a J-beta primer mix. Using its own MiXCR run on the 5' RACE reads, TCRdb lists one record per CDR3 protein. The table records 850,000 to 1,000,000 distinct CDR3 sequences, about 48% of them present only once. Sequenced sample: blood. The source is a man aged 25 to 40 in good health.

This clonotype was recorded a few times. The genes are TRBV28 and TRBJ1-2; a weak D match, TRBD1 (5 bases). Trimming stripped 0 bases from V and 6 bases from J, with 8 bases between. Germline CDR1 and CDR2: MDHEN and SYDVKM. The CDR3 consists of 13 residues. The CDR3 nucleotides read TGTGCCAGCAGTTTATGGGCAGGGCATGGCTACACCTTC. Translated: CASSLWAGHGYTF.

This clonotype was observed many times. This chain links TRBV12-3 or TRBV12-4 with TRBJ2-7; a possible D gene is TRBD1 (6 bases). CDR3 length: 11 residues. Deletions cut 8 bases from V and 1 base from J, with 6 bases between. In nucleotides, the CDR3 is TGTGCCAGCGGACAGTCCTACGAGCAGTACTTC. Residues: CASGQSYEQYF.

J is TRBJ1-6 and V is TRBV2, with a possible D match to TRBD1 (6 bases). V lost 7 bases and J 7 bases, leaving 11 bases between the germline ends. Germline loops: CDR1 SNHLY, CDR2 FYNNEI. The CDR3 length is 13 residues. The CDR3 region is CASKGHFNSPLHF. CDR3 sequence (DNA): TGTGCCAGCAAGGGACATTTCAATTCACCCCTCCACTTT.

This clonotype was picked up many times. The rearrangement uses TRBV15 and TRBJ2-3; a weak D match, TRBD1 (6 bases). This CDR3 is 17 amino acids long. Trimming took off 2 bases at V and 2 bases at J, with 17 bases between the two ends. CDR1 LNHNV and CDR2 YYDKDF come from the germline V gene (reference sequence). The DNA for the CDR3 is TGTGCCACCAGCAGAATAGGGGACAATCACCTCACAGATACGCAGTATTTT. As protein: CATSRIGDNHLTDTQYF.

The rearrangement joins TRBV6-2 or TRBV6-3 to TRBJ1-2; the D is unclear. Trimming removed 6 bases at V and 3 bases at J, with 20 bases between. Looked up from germline, CDR1 is MNHEY and CDR2 is SVGEGT. CDR3 length: 16 amino acids. This CDR3 is CASSDKTPATDYGYTF. As DNA, the CDR3 is TGTGCCAGCAGCGATAAAACGCCAGCCACGGACTATGGCTACACCTTC.

The chain is built from TRBV29-1 and TRBJ2-5, with 14 bases aligning to TRBD2. The CDR3 has 13 residues. The germline CDR1 and CDR2 sequences are SQVTM and ANQGSEA. CDR3 coding DNA: TGCAGTCTAGGACTAGCGGGGGGTGAGACCCAGTACTTC. The encoded protein is CSLGLAGGETQYF.

The chain recombines TRBV27 with TRBJ2-5; D call uncertain. Trimming took 3 bases from V and 3 from J, leaving 11 bases between them. Germline CDR1 and CDR2: MNHEY and SMNVEV (reference sequence). The CDR3 runs 14 residues. This CDR3 reads CASSFQSRKETQYF. In DNA form, the CDR3 reads TGTGCCAGCAGTTTCCAGAGTAGAAAAGAGACCCAGTACTTC.

This clonotype has a count of ten or more. V is TRBV5-6 and J is TRBJ2-2; no definite D call. Trimming stripped 2 bases from V and 5 bases from J, with 4 bases between. Germline V lookup: CDR1 SGHDT, CDR2 YYEEEE. The CDR3 totals 12 residues. CDR3 in DNA: TGTGCCAGCAGCTTAAGTACCGGGGAGCTGTTTTTT. It encodes CASSLSTGELFF.

The sample holds a few counts of this clonotype. The gene calls are TRBV6-5 and TRBJ2-1; perhaps TRBD2 as D (6 bases). V was clipped by 6 bases and J by 8 bases, with 23 bases between them. The CDR3 covers 16 residues. Germline CDR1 reads MNHEY; CDR2 reads SVGAGI. The CDR3 sequence: CASSQPGLSIGDEQFF. The CDR3 region has the DNA TGTGCCAGCAGCCAGCCGGGACTCTCCATTGGGGATGAGCAGTTCTTC.

The V and J genes are TRBV29-1 and TRBJ1-2; D unresolved. Germline CDR1 and CDR2: SQVTM and ANQGSEA. There are 8 residues in the CDR3. The ends were cut back, 3 bases at V and 7 bases at J, with 0 bases in the middle. CDR3 protein: CSVDGYTF. CDR3 sequence (DNA): TGCAGCGTTGATGGCTACACCTTC.